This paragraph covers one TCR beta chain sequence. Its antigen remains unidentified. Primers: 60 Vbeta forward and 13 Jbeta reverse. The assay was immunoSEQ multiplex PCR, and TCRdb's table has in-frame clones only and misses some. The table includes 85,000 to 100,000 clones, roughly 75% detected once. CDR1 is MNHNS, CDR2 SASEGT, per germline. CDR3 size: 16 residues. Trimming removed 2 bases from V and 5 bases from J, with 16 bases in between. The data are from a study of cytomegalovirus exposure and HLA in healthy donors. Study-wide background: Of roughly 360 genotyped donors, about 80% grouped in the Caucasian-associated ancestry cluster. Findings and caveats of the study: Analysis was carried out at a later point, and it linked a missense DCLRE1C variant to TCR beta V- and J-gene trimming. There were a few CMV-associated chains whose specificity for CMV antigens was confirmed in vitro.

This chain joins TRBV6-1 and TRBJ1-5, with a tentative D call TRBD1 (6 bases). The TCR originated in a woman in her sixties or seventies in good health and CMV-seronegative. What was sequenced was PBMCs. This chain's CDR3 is CASSERWQGRDQPQHF. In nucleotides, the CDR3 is TGTGCCAGCAGTGAAAGGTGGCAGGGGAGGGATCAGCCCCAGCATTTT.